Shown below are 7 T cell receptor beta chains from a single sample sequenced in a study of tissue T cells after allogeneic stem cell transplantation. Here immunoSEQ multiplex PCR was the method, and the copy in TCRdb shows in-frame clones only, minus some. Of about 15,000 clones listed, roughly 72% were seen once; the top ten hold over 0.85%. The sample was spleen. These receptors all come from a female BALB/c mouse in good health. MHC haplotype here: H2-d.

This clone appeared a few times. Genes here carry mouse names. The CDR3 region is CASSDRGGSGNTLYF. The CDR3 bases that were read are TGTGCCAGCAGTGACAGGGGGGGTTCTGGAAATACGCTCTAT. This sequence joins TRBV13-3 and TRBJ1-3, with TRBD1 matching over 7 bases. The CDR3 extends 1 residue past the end of the read, so its final part is completed from the germline J gene. Germline CDR1 NNHDY, CDR2 SYVADS. The CDR3 consists of 15 residues. Trimming at V came to 2 bases and at J to 0 bases, leaving 2 bases not matched to a gene.

Comments on this clone: Here the gene names and germline are mouse. The missing CDR3 end, 1 residue past where the read stops, is filled in from the germline J gene. V is TRBV13-2 and J is TRBJ1-4, with 7 nucleotides matching TRBD1. The CDR3 runs 13 residues. Losses at the gene ends were 5 bases for V and 6 bases for J; bases not matched to a gene: 4. Germline CDR1 reads NNHNN; CDR2 reads SYGAGS (reference sequence). This chain's CDR3 is CASGRQGHERLFF. The DNA read from the CDR3 is TGTGCCAGCGGCCGACAGGGCCACGAAAGATTATTT.

For this clone: Any gene name here is a mouse gene name. With the read ending 1 residue before the CDR3 end, the germline J gene is used to fill in that end. This chain joins TRBV20 and TRBJ1-3; 7 bases fit TRBD1. This CDR3 is built from 15 residues. Germline loops: CDR1 GFQATS, CDR2 STVNSAI. After removal of 1 base from V and 0 bases from J, the junction contained 3 bases not matched to a gene. CDR3 bases read: TGTGGTGCTAGGGCACAGGGGAATTCTGGAAATACGCTCTAT. This gives the protein CGARAQGNSGNTLY. The CDR3 reads in full as CGARAQGNSGNTLYF.

As concerns this clone: Genes here carry mouse names. The DNA ends 1 residue before the CDR3 does, and the rest of the CDR3 is filled in from the germline J gene. The rearrangement links TRBV2 to TRBJ2-1, with D unresolved. The V gene lost 0 bases and the J gene lost 6 bases, with 6 bases spanning the gap. CDR3 length: 13 residues. Germline V gene data show CDR1 as LGHNA and CDR2 as YSYQKL. CDR3 DNA (partial): TGTGCCAGCAGCCAAGATCGGGTTGCTGAGCAGTTC. Translating it yields CASSQDRVAEQF. The CDR3 in full is CASSQDRVAEQFF.

Turning to this clone: Genes and germline are mouse. The read ends 1 residue before the CDR3 terminus; that terminus is restored from the germline J gene. The chain combines TRBV13-3 with TRBJ2-7, with D possibly matching TRBD2 (6 bases). This CDR3 is 14 amino acids long. Germline values: CDR1 NNHDY, CDR2 SYVADS. V lost 0 bases to trimming and J lost 1 base, with 8 bases between them. CDR3 residues: CASSDATGSYEQYF. The DNA read from the CDR3 is TGTGCCAGCAGTGATGCTACTGGGTCCTATGAACAGTAC.

For this clone: Any gene name here is a mouse gene name. The missing CDR3 end, 1 residue past where the read stops, is filled in from the germline J gene. The chain is built from TRBV2 and TRBJ2-3; 8 nucleotides agree with TRBD1. Germline CDR1 and CDR2: LGHNA and YSYQKL. V dropped 3 bases and J dropped 1; count of bases not matched to a gene: 3. The CDR3 length is 15 residues. The CDR3 bases that were read are TGTGCCAGCAGCCAGCCGGGACAGGGTGCAGAAACGCTGTAT. Translation gives CASSQPGQGAETLY. The entire CDR3 sequence reads CASSQPGQGAETLYF.

The table lists this clone with a count of one. Gene names refer to mouse genes. The read ends 1 residue shy of where the CDR3 ends; the end is completed using the germline J gene. The rearrangement joins TRBV19 to TRBJ1-1; D ambiguous. Trimming pared 5 bases from V and 8 bases from J, leaving 7 bases between. The CDR3 loop spans 10 amino acids. Germline V gene data show CDR1 as FNHDT and CDR2 as SITEND (reference sequence). The chain's CDR3 is CASRSGEVFF. CDR3 bases read: TGTGCCAGCAGATCGGGGGAAGTCTTC.